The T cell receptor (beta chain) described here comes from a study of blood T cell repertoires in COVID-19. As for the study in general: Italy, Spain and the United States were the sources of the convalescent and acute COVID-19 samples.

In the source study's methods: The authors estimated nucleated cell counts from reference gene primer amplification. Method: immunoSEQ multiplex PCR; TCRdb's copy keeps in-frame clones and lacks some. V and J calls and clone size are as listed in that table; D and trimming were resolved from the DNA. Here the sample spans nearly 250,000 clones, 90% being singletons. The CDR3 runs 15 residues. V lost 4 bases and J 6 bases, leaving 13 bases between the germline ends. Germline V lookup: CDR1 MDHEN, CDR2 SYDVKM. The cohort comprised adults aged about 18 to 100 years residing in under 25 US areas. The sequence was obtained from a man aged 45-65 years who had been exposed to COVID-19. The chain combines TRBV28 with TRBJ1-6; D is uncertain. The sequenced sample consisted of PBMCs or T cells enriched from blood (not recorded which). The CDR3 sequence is CASSSSGRVNSPLHF. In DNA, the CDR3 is TGTGCCAGCAGTTCATCCGGGCGGGTTAATTCACCCCTCCACTTT.